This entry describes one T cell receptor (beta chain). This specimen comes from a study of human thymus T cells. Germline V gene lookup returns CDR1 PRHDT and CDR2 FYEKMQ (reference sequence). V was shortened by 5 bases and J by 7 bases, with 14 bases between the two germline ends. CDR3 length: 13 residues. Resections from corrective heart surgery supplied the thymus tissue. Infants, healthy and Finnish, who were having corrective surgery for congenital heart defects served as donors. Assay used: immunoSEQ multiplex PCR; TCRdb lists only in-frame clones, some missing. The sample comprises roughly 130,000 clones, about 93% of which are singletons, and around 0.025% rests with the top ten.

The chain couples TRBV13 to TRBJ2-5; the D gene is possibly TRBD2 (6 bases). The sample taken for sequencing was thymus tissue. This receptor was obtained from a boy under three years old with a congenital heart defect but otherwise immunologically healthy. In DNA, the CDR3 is TGTGCCAGCAGCCCTGGAGGGAAGAGGACCCAGTACTTC. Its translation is CASSPGGKRTQYF.